Below, one T cell receptor (beta chain) is given with its context. Antigen specificity is unknown. This sample is drawn from a study of CD8 T cells in Susac syndrome. Study observations and caveats: The study's TCR sequencing and HLA analysis covered a relatively small number of individuals, and the study acknowledged this.

An input of roughly 0.5 to 1 ug of RNA was subjected to reverse transcription using random hexamers. TCR beta CDR3 was amplified by immunoSEQ covering 54 Vbeta and 13 Jbeta. One entry per CDR3 protein results from TCRdb running MiXCR on the immunoSEQ multiplex PCR reads. Of roughly 120,000 distinct CDR3 sequences listed, approximately 96% are singletons. Healthy donors constituted the control group, matched for age and sex. In contrast to the negatively isolated CD8+ and CD4+ T cells, TEMRA cells were FACS-enriched. Trimming left V 5 bases short and J 2 bases short, with 12 bases between. This CDR3 has 15 residues. Germline loops: CDR1 SGHTA, CDR2 FQGNSA.

The genes are TRBV7-2 and TRBJ2-2, with D hard to call. Sequencing was performed on CD4+ T cells from PBMCs. The sequence was obtained from a human donor in good health. The CDR3 nucleotides read TGTGCCAGCAGCCGTATAGGTGGCAACACCGGGGAGCTGTTTTTT. Translated, it gives CASSRIGGNTGELFF.